Here is one T cell receptor (beta chain) with its context. These data originate in a study of blood T cell repertoires in COVID-19. In the study overall: Spain, Italy and the United States supplied samples that represented acute and convalescent COVID-19.

The assay was immunoSEQ multiplex PCR, and TCRdb's table has in-frame clones only and misses some. Of about 160,000 clones listed, 85% to 95% are singletons. This TCR came from a woman aged 55 to 70 with COVID-19, enrolled during active disease. The source material was peripheral blood.

DNA of the CDR3: TGTGCCAGCAGGGAACAGGCGGGGCAGCCTTCTAGCACAGATACGCAGTATTTT. Amino acid sequence: CASREQAGQPSSTDTQYF. The chain recombines TRBV13 with TRBJ2-3; D perhaps matches TRBD2 (6 bases). The CDR3 is 18 residues long. The ends were cut back, 6 bases at V and 0 bases at J, with 22 bases in the middle. CDR1 is PRHDT and CDR2 is FYEKMQ in the germline V gene (reference sequence).